The 6 T cell receptor beta chains below all came from one sample that was sequenced in a study of regulatory T cells in long-lasting Graves disease. Time point reported: newly diagnosed GD, antithyroid drugs for less than 3 months. Extracted RNA from PBMCs served as the source of the TCR library. iRepertoire HTBI primers and Arm-PCR of CDR3 regions built TCR beta libraries. MiXCR, run by TCRdb on the multiplex PCR reads, gives a single entry per CDR3 protein. The data show about 560,000 distinct CDR3 sequences, about 15% seen once. These data also formed part of another study, on T cells in Graves' hyperthyroidism and ophthalmopathy.

This specimen consisted of peripheral blood mononuclear cells (PBMCs), obtained at new diagnosis, from a patient treated with antithyroid drugs. These receptors were obtained from a man aged 18 to 30 with Graves disease.

This clonotype was seen only a few times. V is TRBV20-1 and J is TRBJ1-2; no definite D call. The germline CDR1 and CDR2 sequences are DFQATT and SNEGSKA (reference sequence). With 0 bases removed from V and 5 bases from J, the gap between germline ends came to 13 bases. This CDR3 is built from 14 residues. The CDR3 here is CSARDLRILYGYTF. CDR3 DNA: TGCAGTGCTAGAGATTTACGGATACTTTATGGCTACACCTTC.

This clonotype was seen at least ten times. V usage is TRBV10-3 and J usage is TRBJ2-3, with unresolved D. The germline V gene has CDR1 ENHRY and CDR2 SYGVKD. Trimming cost V 10 bases and J 2 bases, with 7 bases left between them. The CDR3 contains 11 residues. DNA of the CDR3: TGTGCCACCGGCGACACAGATACGCAGTATTTT. Amino acid sequence: CATGDTDTQYF.

The V call is TRBV19, the J call TRBJ2-7, with 8 bases identical to TRBD1. Germline CDR1 is LNHDA and CDR2 is SQIVND (reference sequence). This CDR3 comprises 15 residues. The J segment lost 0 bases and the V segment lost 5 bases, leaving 6 bases of the junction unmatched. CDR3 nucleotide sequence: TGTGCCAGTAGTGGGGACAGGAGATTCTCCTACGAGCAGTACTTC. Translated, it gives CASSGDRRFSYEQYF. The full variable domain, completed using reference TRBV19 and TRBJ2-7, is DGGITQSPKYLFRKEGQNVTLSCEQNLNHDAMYWYRQDPGQGLRLIYYSQIVNDFQKGDIAEGYSVSREKKESFPLTVTSAQKNPTAFYLCASSGDRRFSYEQYFGPGTRLTVT.

The rearrangement links TRBV9 to TRBJ1-6; no clear D gene. Germline V gene lookup returns CDR1 SGDLS and CDR2 YYNGEE. This CDR3 region has 14 residues. V lost 0 bases to trimming and J lost 4 bases, with 5 bases between them. The CDR3 reads CASSVGQYNSPLHF. In DNA form, the CDR3 reads TGTGCCAGCAGCGTAGGACAATATAATTCACCCCTCCACTTT.

A note on this clonotype: This likely reflects a read error, since a far larger clone is one base away. The V gene is TRBV4-1, the J gene TRBJ2-1; D may be TRBD1 (6 bases). Trimming removed 4 bases at V and 9 bases at J, with 13 bases between. CDR1 MGHRA and CDR2 YSYEKL come from the germline V gene. This CDR3 is built from 13 residues. The CDR3: CASSRAGRGEQFF. CDR3 DNA sequence: TGCGCCAGCAGCCGCGCGGGCAGGGGTGAGCAGTTCTTC.

In this sample, this clonotype turned up a few times. The gene calls are TRBV7-9 and TRBJ2-5; D uncertain. In germline, CDR1 is SEHNR, CDR2 FQNEAQ (reference sequence). V was shortened by 5 bases and J by 5 bases, with 21 bases between the two germline ends. This CDR3 is built from 16 residues. CDR3 region: CASSHPAAESGETQYF. CDR3 DNA sequence: TGTGCCAGCAGCCACCCGGCGGCGGAGTCGGGTGAGACCCAGTACTTC.